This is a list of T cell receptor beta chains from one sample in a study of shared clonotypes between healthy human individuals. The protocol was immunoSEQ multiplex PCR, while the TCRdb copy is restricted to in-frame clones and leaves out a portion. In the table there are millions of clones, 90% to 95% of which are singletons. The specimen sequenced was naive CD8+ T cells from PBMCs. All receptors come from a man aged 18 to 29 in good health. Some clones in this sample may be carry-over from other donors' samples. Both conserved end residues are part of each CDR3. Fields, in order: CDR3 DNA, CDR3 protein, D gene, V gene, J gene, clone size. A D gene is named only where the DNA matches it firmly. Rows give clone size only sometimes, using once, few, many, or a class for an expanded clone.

CDR3nt: TGTGCCAGCTCACAGGCCGGGAGCTCCTACGAGCAGTACTTC; CDR3aa: CASSQAGSSYEQYF; d_gene: NA; v_gene: TRBV18; j_gene: TRBJ2-7; abundance: NA
CDR3nt: TGCGCCAGCGATCACGAGCAGTACTTC; CDR3aa: CASDHEQYF; d_gene: NA; v_gene: TRBV5-1; j_gene: TRBJ2-7; abundance: few
CDR3nt: TGCGCCAGCAGCCAAAAGTTAGACTATGGCTACACCTTC; CDR3aa: CASSQKLDYGYTF; d_gene: NA; v_gene: TRBV4-1; j_gene: TRBJ1-2; abundance: NA
CDR3nt: TGTGCCAGCAGCCTCAGGCGGGACCCCCTTTCTGAAGCTTTCTTT; CDR3aa: CASSLRRDPLSEAFF; d_gene: NA; v_gene: TRBV5-8; j_gene: TRBJ1-1; abundance: NA
CDR3nt: TGTGCCAGCAGCTGGGGTCGGCTAGCGGGCTACAATGAGCAGTTCTTC; CDR3aa: CASSWGRLAGYNEQFF; d_gene: TRBD2; v_gene: TRBV7-2; j_gene: TRBJ2-1; abundance: NA
CDR3nt: TGTGCCATCAGTGGAATTTTGTCAGGGCCGAGCTCCTACGAGCAGTACTTC; CDR3aa: CAISGILSGPSSYEQYF; d_gene: NA; v_gene: TRBV10-3; j_gene: TRBJ2-7; abundance: NA
CDR3nt: TGTGCCAGCAGCGTAGCCCAAAGCGGGAGGGCCTCTGGCGGGGAGCTGTTTTTT; CDR3aa: CASSVAQSGRASGGELFF; d_gene: TRBD2; v_gene: TRBV9; j_gene: TRBJ2-2; abundance: NA
CDR3nt: TGTGCCAGCAGCTTAGAAAAAGGGACAGGGGGTTTGAACACTGAAGCTTTCTTT; CDR3aa: CASSLEKGTGGLNTEAFF; d_gene: TRBD1; v_gene: TRBV11-2; j_gene: TRBJ1-1; abundance: once
CDR3nt: TGTGCCAGCAGCTTGGGAGGTGAGCAGTTCTTC; CDR3aa: CASSLGGEQFF; d_gene: NA; v_gene: TRBV7-9; j_gene: TRBJ2-1; abundance: NA
CDR3nt: TGTGCCACCAGCACGGGGGAAGGGCGCAACGAGCAGTACTTC; CDR3aa: CATSTGEGRNEQYF; d_gene: NA; v_gene: TRBV15; j_gene: TRBJ2-7; abundance: NA
CDR3nt: TGTGCTAGTGGTTTGGTCCCCTTACAGAAGACGAACACCGGGGAGCTGTTTTTT; CDR3aa: CASGLVPLQKTNTGELFF; d_gene: NA; v_gene: TRBV12-5; j_gene: TRBJ2-2; abundance: NA
CDR3nt: TGTGCCAGCAGCGTAGACTTCAATGAGCAGTTCTTC; CDR3aa: CASSVDFNEQFF; d_gene: NA; v_gene: TRBV9; j_gene: TRBJ2-1; abundance: NA
CDR3nt: TGTGCCAGCAGCTTGCTAGCGGGAGTAAAGGCAGATACGCAGTATTTT; CDR3aa: CASSLLAGVKADTQYF; d_gene: TRBD2; v_gene: TRBV5-4; j_gene: TRBJ2-3; abundance: once
CDR3nt: TGTGCCAGCAGTTTAAGGGGCGAAACAGGGGCCTATGGCTACACCTTC; CDR3aa: CASSLRGETGAYGYTF; d_gene: TRBD1; v_gene: TRBV27; j_gene: TRBJ1-2; abundance: NA
CDR3nt: TGTGCCAGCAGCGAGGGGGGGCAGGGCTACGAGCAGTACTTC; CDR3aa: CASSEGGQGYEQYF; d_gene: NA; v_gene: TRBV9; j_gene: TRBJ2-7; abundance: NA
CDR3nt: TGTGCCAGCAGCGTATGGCGGGACGGGAACTATGGCTACACCTTC; CDR3aa: CASSVWRDGNYGYTF; d_gene: NA; v_gene: TRBV9; j_gene: TRBJ1-2; abundance: NA
CDR3nt: TGTGCCAGCAGTCCCTCTGGACGACCTAGCAATCAGCCCCAGCATTTT; CDR3aa: CASSPSGRPSNQPQHF; d_gene: NA; v_gene: TRBV27; j_gene: TRBJ1-5; abundance: NA
CDR3nt: TGTGCCAGCAGCCAAGGGGGCAATGAGCAGTTCTTC; CDR3aa: CASSQGGNEQFF; d_gene: NA; v_gene: TRBV4-2; j_gene: TRBJ2-1; abundance: NA
CDR3nt: TGTGCCAGCAGTTTTACGGGACTAGCGGGAGACGAGCAGTACTTC; CDR3aa: CASSFTGLAGDEQYF; d_gene: TRBD2; v_gene: TRBV28; j_gene: TRBJ2-7; abundance: NA
CDR3nt: TGTGCCAGCAGCCCCCGGACAGCTTCCTACTCCTACGAGCAGTACTTC; CDR3aa: CASSPRTASYSYEQYF; d_gene: NA; v_gene: TRBV11-2; j_gene: TRBJ2-7; abundance: NA
CDR3nt: TGCGCCAGCAGCCAAGGCCCCGAGGGGCCCTCCTACGAGCAGTACTTC; CDR3aa: CASSQGPEGPSYEQYF; d_gene: NA; v_gene: TRBV4-3; j_gene: TRBJ2-7; abundance: NA
CDR3nt: TGTGCCAGCAGCTTGATGAGCCCGAAGGATGAAGCTTTCTTT; CDR3aa: CASSLMSPKDEAFF; d_gene: NA; v_gene: TRBV4-2; j_gene: TRBJ1-1; abundance: NA
CDR3nt: TGTGCCAGCAGTTCTACAGGAGGGGCCTACGAGCAGTACTTC; CDR3aa: CASSSTGGAYEQYF; d_gene: NA; v_gene: TRBV28; j_gene: TRBJ2-7; abundance: NA
CDR3nt: TGTGCCAGCAGCGGCCCGGACGAGAGGCAGTACTTC; CDR3aa: CASSGPDERQYF; d_gene: NA; v_gene: TRBV5-4; j_gene: TRBJ2-7; abundance: NA
CDR3nt: TGTGCCAGTAGTCAGGCAGGGGGCTTGAGTCAGCCCCAGCATTTT; CDR3aa: CASSQAGGLSQPQHF; d_gene: TRBD1; v_gene: TRBV19; j_gene: TRBJ1-5; abundance: NA
CDR3nt: TGTGCCAGCAGCCCGAACCTTTTGGAGACAGATACGCAGTATTTT; CDR3aa: CASSPNLLETDTQYF; d_gene: NA; v_gene: TRBV5-4; j_gene: TRBJ2-3; abundance: NA
CDR3nt: TGTGCCAGCAGTTTAAGTAGGGCAGGGGTTGGCGAGCAGTACTTC; CDR3aa: CASSLSRAGVGEQYF; d_gene: NA; v_gene: TRBV27; j_gene: TRBJ2-7; abundance: NA
CDR3nt: TGTGCCAGCAGTTTATCCCCAGGGGGCGGCGGTCAGCCCCAGCATTTT; CDR3aa: CASSLSPGGGGQPQHF; d_gene: TRBD1; v_gene: TRBV28; j_gene: TRBJ1-5; abundance: once
CDR3nt: TGTGCCACCCTAGGAGGGAGGAGCTCCTACGAGCAGTACTTC; CDR3aa: CATLGGRSSYEQYF; d_gene: NA; v_gene: TRBV10-3; j_gene: TRBJ2-7; abundance: NA
CDR3nt: TGTGCCAGCACCACCGGGGGGGTGGAGACCCAGTACTTC; CDR3aa: CASTTGGVETQYF; d_gene: TRBD2; v_gene: TRBV11-2; j_gene: TRBJ2-5; abundance: once
CDR3nt: TGTGCCAGCAGTGAAGGGCAGGGGGGTGAAAAACTGTTTTTT; CDR3aa: CASSEGQGGEKLFF; d_gene: TRBD1; v_gene: TRBV2; j_gene: TRBJ1-4; abundance: NA
CDR3nt: TGTGCCAGCAGCTCACCATCGACAGGGGTCTACAATGAGCAGTTCTTC; CDR3aa: CASSSPSTGVYNEQFF; d_gene: TRBD1; v_gene: TRBV5-4; j_gene: TRBJ2-1; abundance: NA
CDR3nt: TGTGCCAGCAGCTTAGGGGCAGGGGGGAATGAAAAACTGTTTTTT; CDR3aa: CASSLGAGGNEKLFF; d_gene: TRBD1; v_gene: TRBV11-2; j_gene: TRBJ1-4; abundance: NA
CDR3nt: TGTGCCAGCAGTGAAGGTGGAGGCTGGGATGAGCAGTTCTTC; CDR3aa: CASSEGGGWDEQFF; d_gene: NA; v_gene: TRBV6-1; j_gene: TRBJ2-1; abundance: NA
CDR3nt: TGCGCAGCGGGGGGGAGGAGCATTCAGTACTTC; CDR3aa: CAAGGRSIQYF; d_gene: TRBD2; v_gene: TRBV4-1; j_gene: TRBJ2-4; abundance: once
CDR3nt: TGTGCCAGCACCGAGGCGGACATCTACAATGAGCAGTTCTTC; CDR3aa: CASTEADIYNEQFF; d_gene: NA; v_gene: TRBV9; j_gene: TRBJ2-1; abundance: once
CDR3nt: TGTGCCAGCAGCTTAGCCTGGGGCGGGAGGGCCACCTACGAGCAGTACTTC; CDR3aa: CASSLAWGGRATYEQYF; d_gene: TRBD2; v_gene: TRBV7-9; j_gene: TRBJ2-7; abundance: NA
CDR3nt: TGTGCCAGCAGTTCTCCATGGGGTTTGAGTTCCTACGAGCAGTACTTC; CDR3aa: CASSSPWGLSSYEQYF; d_gene: NA; v_gene: TRBV28; j_gene: TRBJ2-7; abundance: once
CDR3nt: TGCAGCGTTGCGGGAGTCGCCTACGAGCAGTACTTC; CDR3aa: CSVAGVAYEQYF; d_gene: NA; v_gene: TRBV29-1; j_gene: TRBJ2-7; abundance: NA
CDR3nt: TGTGCCAGCAGTCCGGGCCCAGGCCCAGATACGCAGTATTTT; CDR3aa: CASSPGPGPDTQYF; d_gene: NA; v_gene: TRBV28; j_gene: TRBJ2-3; abundance: NA
CDR3nt: TGTGCCAGCAGTCTGGGCGCTGAAGCTTTCTTT; CDR3aa: CASSLGAEAFF; d_gene: NA; v_gene: TRBV9; j_gene: TRBJ1-1; abundance: few
CDR3nt: TGTGCCAGTAGGACAGACAACAATGAGCAGTTCTTC; CDR3aa: CASRTDNNEQFF; d_gene: NA; v_gene: TRBV19; j_gene: TRBJ2-1; abundance: NA
CDR3nt: TGTGCCAGCAGTTTATTGGGTATTTACGAGGGCCAGCCCTCCTACGAGCAGTACTTC; CDR3aa: CASSLLGIYEGQPSYEQYF; d_gene: NA; v_gene: TRBV27; j_gene: TRBJ2-7; abundance: NA
CDR3nt: TGTGCCAGCAGTTTATTGGTCCTAGCAAGTAATGAGCAGTTCTTC; CDR3aa: CASSLLVLASNEQFF; d_gene: NA; v_gene: TRBV28; j_gene: TRBJ2-1; abundance: NA
CDR3nt: TGTGCCAGCAGTTTGGAGGGAGACACAGATACGCAGTATTTT; CDR3aa: CASSLEGDTDTQYF; d_gene: NA; v_gene: TRBV27; j_gene: TRBJ2-3; abundance: NA
CDR3nt: TGCGCCAGCAGTGAGATGGGCGGGGGCACTGAAGCTTTCTTT; CDR3aa: CASSEMGGGTEAFF; d_gene: NA; v_gene: TRBV10-1; j_gene: TRBJ1-1; abundance: NA
CDR3nt: TGTGCCAGCCAAGACAGGACTGGAAACACCATATATTTT; CDR3aa: CASQDRTGNTIYF; d_gene: NA; v_gene: TRBV28; j_gene: TRBJ1-3; abundance: NA
CDR3nt: TGTGCCAGCAGTGGACCAGGGACTAGCGGAAACAATGAGCAGTTCTTC; CDR3aa: CASSGPGTSGNNEQFF; d_gene: TRBD2; v_gene: TRBV2; j_gene: TRBJ2-1; abundance: NA